This TCR beta chain was obtained from a study of blood T cell repertoires in COVID-19. Overall study: In each case, the material was cDNA or gDNA derived from T cells, B-cell-depleted T cells, or PBMCs.

Seattle researchers signed up patients amid active infection and tracked them longitudinally. This clone was counted only a few times. V was shortened by 7 bases and J by 0 bases, with 13 bases between the two germline ends. From germline, CDR1 is MDHEN and CDR2 SYDVKM. The CDR3 is 16 residues long. Per the study methods: Reference gene primer amplification yielded estimated nucleated cell counts. Only in-frame clones appear in the TCRdb table, and some are missing; sequencing was by immunoSEQ multiplex PCR. V, J and clone size derive from that table, while D and trimming were established from the DNA sequence. The sample includes some 68,000 clones, 70% to 90% of them seen just once.

Sequenced: peripheral blood. The rearrangement uses TRBV28 and TRBJ1-6; D remains ambiguous. The origin of this receptor is a woman between 45 and 65 years old with COVID-19, enrolled during active disease. The CDR3 sequence: CASNPLRSSYNSPLHF. The CDR3 region has the DNA TGTGCCAGCAATCCCCTACGGAGCTCCTATAATTCACCCCTCCACTTT.